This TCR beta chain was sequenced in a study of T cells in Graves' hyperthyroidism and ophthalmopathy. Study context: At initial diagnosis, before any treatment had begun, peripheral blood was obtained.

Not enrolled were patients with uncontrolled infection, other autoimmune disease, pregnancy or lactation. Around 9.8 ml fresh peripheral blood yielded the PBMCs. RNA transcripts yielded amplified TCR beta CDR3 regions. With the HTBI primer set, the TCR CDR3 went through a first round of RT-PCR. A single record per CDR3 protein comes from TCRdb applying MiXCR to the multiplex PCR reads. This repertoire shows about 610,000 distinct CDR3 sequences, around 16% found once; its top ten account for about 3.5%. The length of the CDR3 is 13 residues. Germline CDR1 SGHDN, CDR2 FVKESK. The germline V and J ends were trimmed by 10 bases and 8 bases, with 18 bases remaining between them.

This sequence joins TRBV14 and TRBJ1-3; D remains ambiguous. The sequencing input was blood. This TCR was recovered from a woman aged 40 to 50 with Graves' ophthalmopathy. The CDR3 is CANFLRVGDTIYF. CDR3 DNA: TGTGCCAACTTTCTGCGGGTAGGAGACACCATATATTTT.